This T cell receptor (beta chain) was recorded in a study of cytomegalovirus exposure and HLA in healthy donors. Overall study results and limits: Presence/absence analyses took donor sequencing depth as roughly uniform.

The PCR made use of 60 Vbeta and 13 Jbeta primers. Assay: immunoSEQ multiplex PCR; the TCRdb copy retains only in-frame clones and omits some. The profile covers some 130,000 clones, with 79% appearing a single time and around 6.3% taken by the ten largest. This clone has a handful of counts. The antigen is not known. The V gene end was trimmed by 1 base and the J gene end by 7 bases; junction bases not matched to a gene: 1. Germline CDR1 and CDR2: SGHNT and YYREEE (reference sequence). The CDR3 sequence is 14 residues long. This TCR was recovered from a man between 35 and 55 years old in good health and CMV-seropositive. Specimen: PBMCs. The V call is TRBV5-4, the J call TRBJ2-2; 10 nucleotides match TRBD2. CDR3 region: CASSLLAGDGELFF. In DNA form, the CDR3 reads TGTGCCAGCAGCTTGCTAGCGGGAGACGGGGAGCTGTTTTTT.